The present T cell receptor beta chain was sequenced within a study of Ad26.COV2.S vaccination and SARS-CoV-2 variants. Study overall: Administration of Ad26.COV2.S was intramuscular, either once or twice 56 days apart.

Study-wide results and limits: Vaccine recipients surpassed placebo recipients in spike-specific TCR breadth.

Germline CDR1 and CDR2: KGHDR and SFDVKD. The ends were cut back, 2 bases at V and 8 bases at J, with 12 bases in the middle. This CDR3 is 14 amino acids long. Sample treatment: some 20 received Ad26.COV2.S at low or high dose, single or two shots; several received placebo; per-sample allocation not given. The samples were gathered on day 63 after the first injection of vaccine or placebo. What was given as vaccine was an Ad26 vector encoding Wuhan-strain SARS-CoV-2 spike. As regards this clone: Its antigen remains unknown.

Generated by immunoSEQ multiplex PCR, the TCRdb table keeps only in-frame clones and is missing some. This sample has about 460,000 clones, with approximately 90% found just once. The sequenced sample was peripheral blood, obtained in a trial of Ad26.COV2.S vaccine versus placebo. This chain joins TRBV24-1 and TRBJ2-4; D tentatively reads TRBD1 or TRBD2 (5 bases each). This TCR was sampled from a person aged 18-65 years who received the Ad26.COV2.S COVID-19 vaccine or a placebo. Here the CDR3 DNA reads TGTGCCACCAGTGATTCGGGACGTCAAGACATTCAGTACTTC. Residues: CATSDSGRQDIQYF.